The T cell receptor (beta chain) under discussion was sequenced for a study of cytomegalovirus exposure and HLA in healthy donors. Findings and caveats of the study: Sequencing artifact likely explains a cluster of highly shared sequence variants. Previously analyzed data showed that most TCR beta V segments were productive at a frequency of about 87% or about 30%.

Everyone who donated was a healthy bone marrow donor. This clone was seen a few times. The target antigen is unknown. Deletions cut 3 bases from V and 5 bases from J, with 11 bases between. The V gene's germline CDR1 is MDHEN and CDR2 SYDVKM. The CDR3 sequence is 14 residues long. This PCR relied on a set of 60 Vbeta primers and 13 Jbeta primers. Profiled with immunoSEQ multiplex PCR; TCRdb holds only in-frame clones, not every one. The sample consists of 180,000 or so clones, around 80% of them appearing once. This TCR was recovered from a woman aged 60-70 years in good health and CMV-seropositive. The sample consisted of PBMCs. The chain links TRBV28 to TRBJ1-5; D possibly corresponds to TRBD1 (6 bases). CDR3 region: CASSFPNRDQPQHF. DNA of the CDR3: TGTGCCAGCAGTTTCCCCAACAGGGATCAGCCCCAGCATTTT.